This record concerns one TCR beta chain sequence. The antigen is unknown. The data originate from a study of CD8 T cells in ankylosing spondylitis. Regarding the study as a whole: Enrichment of disease-linked clones was reportedly significant in matched ankylosing spondylitis synovial fluid. Blood from ankylosing spondylitis patients appeared to carry a characteristic roughly 8-variant TCR beta motif.

Germline V lookup: CDR1 GTSNPN, CDR2 SVGIG (reference sequence). V was clipped by 1 base and J by 10 bases; unmatched bases: 7. This CDR3 has 13 residues. Quantitative barcoded 5'-RACE was used to prepare TCR beta libraries. Using its own MiXCR run on the 5' RACE reads, TCRdb lists one record per CDR3 protein. The sample has roughly 230,000 distinct CDR3 sequences, about 18% seen once. Source material: blood, either unsorted or a sorted T cell fraction (not recorded which). The rearrangement joins TRBV30 to TRBJ1-1; the match to TRBD1 covers 9 bases. This clonotype was obtained from a male donor with ankylosing spondylitis or in good health (not recorded which). The CDR3 is CAWSATGGWVAFF. CDR3 DNA sequence: TGTGCCTGGAGTGCAACAGGGGGCTGGGTAGCTTTCTTT.